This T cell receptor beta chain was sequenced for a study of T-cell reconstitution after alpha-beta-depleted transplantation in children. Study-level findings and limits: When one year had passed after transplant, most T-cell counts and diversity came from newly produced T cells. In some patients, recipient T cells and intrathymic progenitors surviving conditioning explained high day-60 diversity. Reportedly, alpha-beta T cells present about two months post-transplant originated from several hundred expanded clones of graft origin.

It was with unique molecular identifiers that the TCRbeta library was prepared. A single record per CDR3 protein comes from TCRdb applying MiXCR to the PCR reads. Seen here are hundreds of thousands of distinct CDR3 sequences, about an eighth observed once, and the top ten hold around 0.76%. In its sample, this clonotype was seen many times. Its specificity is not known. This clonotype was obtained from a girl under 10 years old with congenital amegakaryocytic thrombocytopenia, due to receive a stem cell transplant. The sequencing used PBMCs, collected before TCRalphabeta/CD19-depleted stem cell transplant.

CDR3 sequence reads: CASSWTGTRSGNTIYF. The CDR3 nucleotides are TGCGCCAGCAGCTGGACCGGGACCCGCTCTGGAAACACCATATATTTT. This sequence joins TRBV5-1 and TRBJ1-3; tentative D call: TRBD1 (5 bases). Trimming removed 3 bases at V and 0 bases at J, with 13 bases between. CDR1 is SGHRS, CDR2 YFSETQ, per germline. CDR3 length equals 16 residues.